Reported below is one T cell receptor (beta chain). The record originates from a study of blood T cell repertoires in COVID-19. Overall study: The United States, Italy and Spain provided the acute and convalescent COVID-19 samples. The cDNA or gDNA used as material had been derived from T cells, B-cell-depleted T cells, or PBMCs.

Seattle patient enrollment occurred during active infection, with longitudinal follow-up thereafter. Produced via immunoSEQ multiplex PCR; TCRdb's table is partial and in-frame only. The sample includes 100,000 to 150,000 clones, approximately 86% seen only once; the top ten take around 10%. The source material was peripheral blood. This receptor was obtained from a woman in her seventies with COVID-19, enrolled during active disease.

CDR3 amino acids: CASSLDSLSGANVLTF. The CDR3, as DNA: TGTGCCAGCAGCTTGGACAGCCTCTCTGGGGCCAACGTCCTGACTTTC. The chain combines TRBV5-4 with TRBJ2-6, with D unclear. Trimming left V 0 bases short and J 0 bases short, with 7 bases between. This CDR3 is 16 amino acids long. The germline gives CDR1 SGHNT, CDR2 YYREEE (reference sequence).